This section outlines one T cell receptor beta chain sequence together with its context. Antigen: not known. This sample was taken from a study of naive and memory T cell subsets. Regarding the study as a whole: Both skin biopsy types reportedly yielded TCRs, tuberculin sites far more. Higher TCR numbers at tuberculin sites reflect T cell infiltration, per interpretation.

Reverse transcription of blood and skin TCR RNA was primed at alpha and beta constant regions. Amplification of ligated cDNA took four PCR rounds with SP2 and nested alpha and beta constant primers. TCRdb re-called the UMI-ligation and nested PCR reads with MiXCR, one entry per CDR3 protein. Of roughly 18,000 distinct CDR3 sequences in the sample, 8% to 10% were seen once. The sample's treatment: skin biopsy from PPD injection site in Mantoux-positive individual. Reverse transcription used DNase-treated unsorted total RNA, aiming for roughly 1 to 1000 ng. A UMI-containing oligonucleotide was joined by 3' ligation to the TCR cDNA template. The clonotype was recovered from an adult in good health. The sample consisted of skin, taken from a tuberculin skin test site.

The CDR3 region is CSVEYMNTEAFF. CDR3 sequence (DNA): TGCAGCGTTGAATACATGAACACTGAAGCTTTCTTT. The genes are TRBV29-1 and TRBJ1-1; no clear D gene. V shed 2 bases and J shed 0 bases, with 4 bases lying between them. The CDR3 covers 12 residues. CDR1 SQVTM and CDR2 ANQGSEA come from the germline V gene.